The 15 T cell receptor beta chains below were found in one sample sequenced in a study of blood T cell repertoires in COVID-19. TCRdb's table, derived via immunoSEQ multiplex PCR, lists solely in-frame clones and lacks some. The table records around 80,000 clones, around 79% of them present only once. Specimen: peripheral blood. The receptor set was obtained from a man aged 45-65 years with active or convalescent COVID-19.

The chain recombines TRBV7-6 with TRBJ1-1; D gene ambiguous. V was pared by 1 base and J by 1 base, with 13 bases between. The CDR3 runs to 16 residues. Germline CDR1 SGHVS, CDR2 FNYEAQ. In nucleotides, the CDR3 is TGTGCCAGCAGCTTAGTCGGAGGGCGAGAGAACACTGAAGCTTTCTTT. This encodes CASSLVGGRENTEAFF.

This clone was seen only once. The germline gene is not matched at one end of the junction; a read error may be the cause. The identical CDR3 is also encoded by other nucleotide sequences in the sample. J is TRBJ2-5 and V is TRBV19; 8 nucleotides agree with TRBD1. The CDR3 extends over 14 amino acids. Per the germline V gene, CDR1 is LNHDA and CDR2 is SQIVND (reference sequence). The CDR3 loop is CASSRTGFGETQYF. CDR3 coding DNA: TGTGCCAGTAGTAGGACAGGGTTTGGGGAGACCCAATACTTC. Full variable domain (missing parts from reference TRBV19 and TRBJ2-5): DGGITQSPKYLFRKEGQNVTLSCEQNLNHDAMYWYRQDPGQGLRLIYYSQIVNDFQKGDIAEGYSVSREKKESFPLTVTSAQKNPTAFYLCASSRTGFGETQYFGPGTRLLVL.

The chain joins TRBV15 to TRBJ1-1, with D possibly being TRBD1 (5 bases). Per the germline V gene, CDR1 is LNHNV and CDR2 is YYDKDF (reference sequence). The germline V and J ends were trimmed by 3 bases and 3 bases, with 8 bases remaining between them. This CDR3 spans 13 amino acids. DNA for the CDR3: TGTGCCACCAGCAGGCGCAGGGACACTGAAGCTTTCTTT. It codes for CATSRRRDTEAFF.

The chain is built from TRBV5-4 and TRBJ1-1, with 7 positions matching TRBD1. This CDR3 is 16 amino acids long. V shed 1 base, J shed 2 bases, and the junction held 8 bases outside the gene matches. Germline CDR1 reads SGHNT; CDR2 reads YYREEE (reference sequence). This chain's CDR3 is CASSLPGQVQNTEAFF. The CDR3 DNA is TGTGCCAGCAGCTTGCCTGGACAGGTCCAAAACACTGAAGCTTTCTTT.

This clone was detected only a few times. The genes are TRBV15 and TRBJ1-4, with TRBD1 matching 7 bases. The CDR3 runs to 14 residues. Germline lookup yields CDR1 LNHNV and CDR2 YYDKDF (reference sequence). Trimming cost V 0 bases and J 8 bases; bases outside gene matches: 3. The CDR3 bases are TGTGCCACCAGCAGAGATCCAGGGGGGGAAAAACTGTTTTTT. This gives the protein CATSRDPGGEKLFF. The variable domain in full, completed from reference TRBV15 and TRBJ1-4, reads DAMVIQNPRYQVTQFGKPVTLSCSQTLNHNVMYWYQQKSSQAPKLLFHYYDKDFNNEADTPDNFQSRRPNTSFCFLDIRSPGLGDTAMYLCATSRDPGGEKLFFGSGTQLSVL.

The CDR3 here is CASSHPRTGEDGETQYF. The CDR3 nucleotides are TGTGCCAGCAGCCATCCCCGGACAGGGGAGGATGGAGAGACCCAGTACTTC. This sequence joins TRBV7-6 and TRBJ2-5, with TRBD1 identical over 9 bases. The CDR3 contains 17 residues. The V gene end was trimmed by 5 bases and the J gene end by 4 bases; junction bases not matched to a gene: 14. Per germline, CDR1 SGHVS and CDR2 FNYEAQ.

V and J are TRBV6-1 and TRBJ1-1; 8 bases are a match to TRBD1. V dropped 2 bases and J dropped 10; count of bases not matched to a gene: 15. The CDR3 runs 16 residues. The V gene's germline CDR1 is MNHNS and CDR2 SASEGT. CDR3 sequence: CASSEWITGGKKVAFF. The DNA for the CDR3 is TGTGCCAGCAGTGAATGGATCACAGGGGGAAAAAAGGTAGCTTTCTTT.

This rearrangement joins TRBV7-2 to TRBJ2-3; no reliable D call. Germline CDR1 and CDR2: SGHTA and FQGNSA. This CDR3 is built from 17 residues. Trimming shortened V by 1 base and J by 0 bases, and 14 bases separated the two germline ends. The CDR3 sequence is CASSLVTPIRSTDTQYF. Written as DNA, the CDR3 is TGTGCCAGCAGCTTAGTCACGCCGATTCGGAGCACAGATACGCAGTATTTT.

This chain joins TRBV7-9 and TRBJ2-3; TRBD1 matches at 10 bases. Germline V gives CDR1 SEHNR, CDR2 FQNEAQ (reference sequence). The CDR3 length is 16 residues. V gave up 1 base and J gave up 5 bases; unmatched junction bases: 6. The CDR3 DNA reads TGTGCCAGCAGCTTAGTCGGGACAGGGGTTTTAGATACGCAGTATTTT. Translated, it gives CASSLVGTGVLDTQYF.

The chain employs TRBV6-5 and TRBJ1-1; a weak D match, TRBD1 (6 bases). CDR1 MNHEY and CDR2 SVGAGI come from the germline V gene. V lost 3 bases and J lost 1, with 9 bases in between. The CDR3 runs to 14 residues. The CDR3 DNA sequence: TGTGCCAGCAGTTATTCGACAGGGAACACTGAAGCTTTCTTT. It specifies CASSYSTGNTEAFF.

V is TRBV29-1 and J is TRBJ1-2; 9 nucleotides align to TRBD1. J gave up 8 bases and V 6 bases, and 10 bases lay outside the gene matches. The V gene's germline CDR1 is SQVTM and CDR2 ANQGSEA. The CDR3 runs 13 residues. CDR3 bases: TGCAGCGTCCGAGAACAGGGGGCGCGGGGCTACACCTTC. Residues: CSVREQGARGYTF.

The chain is built from TRBV3-1 (or the pseudogene TRBV3-2) and TRBJ1-4; D unclear. Trimming took off 0 bases at V and 5 bases at J, with 13 bases between the two ends. The CDR3 loop spans 16 amino acids. Germline values: CDR1 LGHDT, CDR2 YNNKEL (reference sequence). CDR3 in DNA: TGTGCCAGCAGCCAAGATGAAGGAGGAGAGAATGAAAAACTGTTTTTT. Amino acid sequence: CASSQDEGGENEKLFF.

V gene TRBV6-1 combines with J gene TRBJ2-1; the match to TRBD2 covers 8 bases. Germline loops: CDR1 MNHNS, CDR2 SASEGT. The CDR3 covers 17 residues. V was clipped by 1 base and J by 7 bases; unmatched bases: 12. CDR3 sequence reads: CASSEVGGGGFVNEQFF. CDR3 DNA: TGTGCCAGCAGTGAAGTAGGAGGCGGGGGGTTTGTGAATGAGCAGTTCTTC.

The J gene is TRBJ2-7, the V gene TRBV7-9, with 8 nucleotides matching TRBD2. The V and J ends lost 1 base and 3 bases, in that order; junction bases with no gene match: 2. The CDR3 extends over 14 amino acids. CDR1 is SEHNR, CDR2 FQNEAQ, per germline (reference sequence). CDR3 coding DNA: TGTGCCAGCAGCTTAGTAGCGGGGTTCTACGAGCAGTACTTC. Translation: CASSLVAGFYEQYF.

This clone was detected once. This chain links TRBV7-3 with TRBJ2-1; a weak D match, TRBD1 (5 bases). Trimming removed 5 bases from V and 7 bases from J, with 15 bases in between. There are 14 residues in the CDR3. CDR1 and CDR2 (germline): SGHTA, FQGTGA. The CDR3 DNA sequence: TGTGCCAGCAGCCGGGCGCAGGGTCGGAATGAGCAGTTCTTC. Translating it yields CASSRAQGRNEQFF.